This T cell receptor (beta chain) is drawn from a study of tumor and adjacent non-tumor tissue in lung cancer. No cell sorting was done before RNA was extracted from the tissue. Chemotherapy-naive patients with new lung cancer underwent thoracic surgery in China, August–November 2014. The library came from three nested PCR rounds adapted from ARM-PCR protocols. From the multiplex PCR reads, TCRdb called clonotypes with MiXCR, one entry per CDR3 protein. Of 200,000 to 250,000 distinct CDR3 sequences listed, 71% were seen once; the top ten hold around 27%. The germline gives CDR1 MGHRA, CDR2 YSYEKL. The V gene lost 4 bases and the J gene lost 0 bases, with 12 bases spanning the gap. This CDR3 region has 15 residues.

The source is a man in his sixties with non-small cell lung cancer. The gene calls are TRBV4-1 and TRBJ1-1; D possibly corresponds to TRBD1 (5 bases). The sequencing sample was made of lung tumor tissue. The CDR3, as DNA: TGCGCCAGCAGCCGAACGACAGTTATGAACACTGAAGCTTTCTTT. Translation: CASSRTTVMNTEAFF.